The 27 T cell receptor beta chains below come from one sample, sequenced in a study of blood T cell repertoires in COVID-19. TCRdb keeps only in-frame clones here, not all; method: immunoSEQ multiplex PCR. In the table there are 70,000 or so clones, around 80% of which are singletons. Sequenced: peripheral blood. Receptors originate from a human donor in a cohort sampled during active COVID-19.

The V gene is TRBV28, the J gene TRBJ2-5; 12 bases are a match to TRBD2. This CDR3 region has 15 residues. Germline V gene sequence: CDR1 MDHEN, CDR2 SYDVKM. Trimming took 8 bases from V and 5 from J; bases not matched to a gene: 9. CDR3: CASYGLAGPGETQYF. CDR3 DNA sequence: TGTGCCAGCTATGGACTAGCGGGACCAGGGGAGACCCAGTACTTC.

The chain has TRBV28 and TRBJ2-7; TRBD2 matches at 12 bases. There are 15 residues in the CDR3. Germline V gene lookup returns CDR1 MDHEN and CDR2 SYDVKM. J lost 6 bases, V lost 5 bases, and 8 bases had no gene match. The chain's CDR3 is CASSPGLAGTGEQYF. CDR3 DNA sequence: TGTGCCAGCAGTCCAGGACTAGCGGGAACAGGCGAGCAGTACTTC.

This chain joins TRBV5-1 and TRBJ1-5, with TRBD1 identical over 7 bases. The germline V gene has CDR1 SGHRS and CDR2 YFSETQ. CDR3 length: 15 amino acids. The V segment lost 1 base and the J segment 4 bases; nucleotides outside the gene matches: 5. CDR3 residues: CASSLYGTENQPQHF. In DNA, the CDR3 is TGCGCCAGCAGCTTGTACGGGACAGAGAATCAGCCCCAGCATTTT.

The rearrangement uses TRBV6-5 and TRBJ2-7; TRBD2 matches at 9 bases. Germline loops: CDR1 MNHEY, CDR2 SVGAGI. This CDR3 is built from 16 residues. Trimming removed 0 bases from V and 7 bases from J; junction bases left unmatched: 10. The CDR3 here is CASSYSAGGPVGEQYF. CDR3 bases: TGTGCCAGCAGTTACTCGGCGGGAGGGCCGGTTGGGGAGCAGTACTTC.

J is TRBJ2-2 and V is TRBV7-6, with TRBD2 identical over 12 bases. Germline CDR1 SGHVS, CDR2 FNYEAQ. The CDR3 runs 16 residues. V lost 1 base to trimming and J lost 6 bases; unmatched junction nucleotides: 3. The CDR3 reads CASSLVLAGGPGELFF. The CDR3 bases are TGTGCCAGCAGCTTAGTCCTAGCGGGAGGGCCCGGGGAGCTGTTTTTT.

The chain carries TRBV15 and TRBJ1-4, with 11 bases matching TRBD1. The V gene's germline CDR1 is LNHNV and CDR2 YYDKDF (reference sequence). J was trimmed by 7 bases and V by 1 base; bases with no gene match: 8. This CDR3 is 17 amino acids long. CDR3 nucleotides: TGTGCCACCAGCAGAGGGGGACAGGGGGTCGGTGGTGAAAAACTGTTTTTT. Translating it yields CATSRGGQGVGGEKLFF.

V is TRBV2 and J is TRBJ2-1, with D tentatively TRBD2 (5 bases). V was trimmed by 3 bases and J by 0 bases, leaving 12 bases between them. The CDR3 is 16 amino acids. CDR1 and CDR2 (germline): SNHLY, FYNNEI. CDR3 protein: CASSDGSAFSYNEQFF. The DNA for the CDR3 is TGTGCCAGCAGTGATGGTAGCGCATTCTCCTACAATGAGCAGTTCTTC.

Comment on this clone: Other nucleotide sequences from this sample produce the same CDR3. The chain combines TRBV3-1 (or the pseudogene TRBV3-2) with TRBJ2-5, with 7 nucleotides matching TRBD2. The CDR3 is 15 amino acids. V lost 4 bases to trimming and J lost 2 bases; unmatched junction nucleotides: 7. CDR1 LGHDT and CDR2 YNNKEL come from the germline V gene (reference sequence). This chain's CDR3 is CASSPPGRGQETQYF. CDR3 in DNA: TGTGCCAGCAGCCCCCCCGGGCGGGGGCAAGAGACCCAGTACTTC.

The chain combines TRBV7-3 with TRBJ2-1; TRBD1 aligns across 7 bases. CDR3 length: 18 amino acids. Germline trimming cut 2 bases from V and 4 bases from J; bases unmatched to any gene: 14. CDR1 is SGHTA, CDR2 FQGTGA, per germline. The CDR3, as DNA: TGTGCCAGCAGCTTAGAAGTCTCCGGGACAGAGACTTACAATGAGCAGTTCTTC. It is translated as CASSLEVSGTETYNEQFF.

The CDR3 spells CAWSSGNGNEQFF. The CDR3, as DNA: TGTGCCTGGAGTAGCGGGAATGGGAATGAGCAGTTCTTC. The rearrangement joins TRBV30 to TRBJ2-1, with TRBD2 matching over 7 bases. The CDR3 runs 13 residues. Germline V gives CDR1 GTSNPN, CDR2 SVGIG (reference sequence). V lost 2 bases to trimming and J lost 7 bases; unmatched junction nucleotides: 5. Filled out from reference TRBV30 and TRBJ2-1, the complete variable domain reads SQTIHQWPATLVQPVGSPLSLECTVEGTSNPNLYWYRQAAGRGLQLLFYSVGIGQISSEVPQNLSASRPQDRQFILSSKKLLLSDSGFYLCAWSSGNGNEQFFGPGTRLTVL.

The V call is TRBV7-2, the J call TRBJ2-5; TRBD1 matches at 7 bases. The CDR3 runs 16 residues. Germline trimming cut 1 base from V and 4 bases from J; bases unmatched to any gene: 9. Germline V gene sequence: CDR1 SGHTA, CDR2 FQGNSA. The CDR3 loop is CASSLGGRGRGETQYF. CDR3 nucleotide sequence: TGTGCCAGCAGCTTAGGGGGAAGGGGGCGCGGAGAGACCCAGTACTTC.

The table lists this clone with a few counts. This chain links TRBV28 with TRBJ1-6; tentatively, D is TRBD1 (5 bases). Germline assignment: CDR1 MDHEN and CDR2 SYDVKM. The germline V and J ends were trimmed by 5 bases and 5 bases, with 10 bases remaining between them. The CDR3 runs to 14 residues. The CDR3 DNA follows: TGTGCCAGCAGTCTCGACAGAAATAATTCACCCCTCCACTTT. Its protein is CASSLDRNNSPLHF.

This clone appeared a single time. The chain joins TRBV18 to TRBJ2-3; 9 bases align to TRBD1. The CDR3 extends over 15 amino acids. Looked up from germline, CDR1 is KGHSH and CDR2 is LQKENI. J gave up 7 bases and V 2 bases, and 7 bases lay outside the gene matches. The CDR3 DNA is TGTGCCAGCTCACCAGGGGGACAGGGTGCGAATACGCAGTATTTT. Translation gives CASSPGGQGANTQYF.

This chain connects TRBV30 to TRBJ2-7; TRBD1 matches 7 bases. CDR3 length: 11 residues. V gave up 4 bases and J gave up 4 bases; unmatched junction bases: 1. Germline assignment: CDR1 GTSNPN and CDR2 SVGIG (reference sequence). The CDR3 DNA reads TGTGCCTGGATGACAGGGTACGAGCAGTACTTC. Residues: CAWMTGYEQYF.

This sequence joins TRBV5-6 and TRBJ2-2; 8 bases map to TRBD2. The germline CDR1 and CDR2 sequences are SGHDT and YYEEEE. The ends lost 2 bases at V and 6 bases at J; junction bases unmatched: 6. The CDR3 loop spans 15 amino acids. The CDR3 sequence is CASSLWAGGAGELFF. CDR3 DNA sequence: TGTGCCAGCAGCTTATGGGCGGGAGGCGCCGGGGAGCTGTTTTTT. Full variable domain (rest looked up from reference TRBV5-6 and TRBJ2-2): DAGVTQSPTHLIKTRGQQVTLRCSPKSGHDTVSWYQQALGQGPQFIFQYYEEEERQRGNFPDRFSGHQFPNYSSELNVNALLLGDSALYLCASSLWAGGAGELFFGEGSRLTVL.

The chain combines TRBV5-5 with TRBJ2-2, with D possibly matching TRBD1 (5 bases). The germline V and J ends were trimmed by 1 base and 3 bases, with 10 bases remaining between them. From germline, CDR1 is SGHKS and CDR2 YYEKEE (reference sequence). The CDR3 has 15 amino acids. The CDR3 reads CASSLRQGYTGELFF. The CDR3 DNA is TGTGCCAGCAGCTTGAGGCAGGGTTACACCGGGGAGCTGTTTTTT. Filled out from reference TRBV5-5 and TRBJ2-2, the complete variable domain reads DAGVTQSPTHLIKTRGQQVTLRCSPISGHKSVSWYQQVLGQGPQFIFQYYEKEERGRGNFPDRFSARQFPNYSSELNVNALLLGDSALYLCASSLRQGYTGELFFGEGSRLTVL.

Points on this clone: Other DNA sequences in this sample translate to the same CDR3. This chain connects TRBV4-3 to TRBJ1-2, with 10 bases fitting TRBD1. Trimming cost V 3 bases and J 3 bases; bases outside gene matches: 1. Germline CDR1 is LGHNA and CDR2 is YSLEER. CDR3 length: 14 amino acids. Here the CDR3 DNA reads TGCGCCAGCAGCCAGGACAGGGGGTACTATGGCTACACCTTC. It encodes CASSQDRGYYGYTF.

A single count supports this clone. This sample also contains other DNA sequences that code for the same CDR3. The rearrangement joins TRBV27 to TRBJ2-7; D is possibly TRBD2 (6 bases). The V and J ends lost 0 bases and 0 bases respectively, with 9 bases between them. Germline CDR1 reads MNHEY; CDR2 reads SMNVEV (reference sequence). CDR3 size: 15 residues. The CDR3, as DNA: TGTGCCAGCAGTTTATCTAGCGGCAGCTCCTACGAGCAGTACTTC. The encoded protein is CASSLSSGSSYEQYF.

In its sample, this clone was seen a few times. This chain joins TRBV28 and TRBJ1-5; 7 bases are shared with TRBD1. This CDR3 comprises 14 residues. Germline CDR1 and CDR2: MDHEN and SYDVKM. Trimming cost V 5 bases and J 7 bases; bases outside gene matches: 8. The CDR3 sequence: CASSEQQGKQPQHF. The CDR3 region has the DNA TGTGCCAGCAGTGAGCAACAGGGGAAACAGCCCCAGCATTTT.

As concerns this clone: Other DNA sequences in the sample encode the same CDR3. The chain uses TRBV6-5 and TRBJ2-7; tentative D call: TRBD2 (5 bases). Trimming took off 6 bases at V and 0 bases at J, with 15 bases between the two ends. This CDR3 contains 15 residues. Germline V lookup: CDR1 MNHEY, CDR2 SVGAGI. CDR3 nucleotide sequence: TGTGCCAGCAGCAGCATCCAGACTAACTCCTACGAGCAGTACTTC. Protein product: CASSSIQTNSYEQYF.

The chain employs TRBV5-1 and TRBJ2-1, with D maybe TRBD1 (5 bases). Trimming took 0 bases from V and 7 from J, leaving 14 bases between them. Germline CDR1 and CDR2: SGHRS and YFSETQ. The length of the CDR3 is 15 residues. The CDR3 reads CASSLGWTSRNEQFF. The DNA of the CDR3 is TGCGCCAGCAGCTTGGGGTGGACATCCCGTAATGAGCAGTTCTTC.

V usage is TRBV4-3 and J usage is TRBJ2-5; 8 bases fit TRBD2. The germline CDR1 and CDR2 sequences are LGHNA and YSLEER. Germline trimming cut 0 bases from V and 8 bases from J; bases unmatched to any gene: 11. This CDR3 comprises 16 residues. The CDR3 nucleotides are TGCGCCAGCAGCCAAGAGCAGGGTAGCGGGGTCGAAACCCAGTACTTC. This sequence encodes CASSQEQGSGVETQYF.

The chain recombines TRBV27 with TRBJ2-7; weak D call: TRBD1 (5 bases). The germline V and J ends were trimmed by 5 bases and 3 bases, with 17 bases remaining between them. The CDR3 is 15 amino acids. Germline CDR1 reads MNHEY; CDR2 reads SMNVEV (reference sequence). CDR3 region: CASSTRDRGNYEQYF. The CDR3, as DNA: TGTGCCAGCAGTACCCGCGACAGAGGAAACTACGAGCAGTACTTC.

The V and J genes are TRBV4-1 and TRBJ2-1, with TRBD1 identical over 7 bases. The germline CDR1 and CDR2 sequences are MGHRA and YSYEKL. Germline trimming cut 6 bases from V and 4 bases from J; bases unmatched to any gene: 9. CDR3 length: 15 residues. The CDR3 here is CASRGDSPPYNEQFF. The CDR3 DNA is TGCGCCAGCAGGGGGGACAGCCCCCCATACAATGAGCAGTTCTTC.

V and J are TRBV28 and TRBJ1-3; the D gene is possibly TRBD1 (6 bases). The CDR3 extends over 14 amino acids. Between the trimmed V and J ends, which lost 7 bases and 3 bases, there was a span of 13 bases. Germline V CDR1 and CDR2: MDHEN, SYDVKM. DNA of the CDR3: TGTGCCAGCACCCAGCAGGGGTTTGGAAACACCATATATTTT. Residues: CASTQQGFGNTIYF.

The chain employs TRBV7-2 and TRBJ2-3; TRBD1 agrees at 11 bases. The V and J ends lost 1 base and 6 bases, in that order; junction bases with no gene match: 9. CDR1 and CDR2 from the germline V gene are SGHTA and FQGNSA. This CDR3 contains 17 residues. The CDR3 bases are TGTGCCAGCAGCTTAGGCGGGGGGACAGGGGGTAAGGATACGCAGTATTTT. This sequence encodes CASSLGGGTGGKDTQYF.

The V call is TRBV7-8, the J call TRBJ1-4; 7 bases match TRBD1. V shed 6 bases, J shed 3 bases, and the junction held 7 bases outside the gene matches. CDR3 length: 15 amino acids. Germline loops: CDR1 SGHVS, CDR2 FQNEAQ. CDR3 coding DNA: TGTGCCAGCAGGCAACAGGGGCGCCCTAATGAAAAACTGTTTTTT. This translates into CASRQQGRPNEKLFF.